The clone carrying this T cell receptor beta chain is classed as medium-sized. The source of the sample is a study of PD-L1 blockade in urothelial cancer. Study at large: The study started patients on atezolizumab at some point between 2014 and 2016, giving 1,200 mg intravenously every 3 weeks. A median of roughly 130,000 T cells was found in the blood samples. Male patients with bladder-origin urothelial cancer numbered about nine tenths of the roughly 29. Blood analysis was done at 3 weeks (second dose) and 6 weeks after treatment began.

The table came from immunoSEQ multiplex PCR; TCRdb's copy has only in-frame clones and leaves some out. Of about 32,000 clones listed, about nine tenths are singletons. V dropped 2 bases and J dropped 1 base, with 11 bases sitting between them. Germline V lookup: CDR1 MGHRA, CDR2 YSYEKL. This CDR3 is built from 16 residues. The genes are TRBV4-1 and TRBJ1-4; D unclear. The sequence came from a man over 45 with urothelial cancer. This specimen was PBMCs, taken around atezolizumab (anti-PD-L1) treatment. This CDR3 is CASSQITEKTNEKLFF. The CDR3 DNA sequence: TGCGCCAGCAGCCAAATAACGGAGAAAACTAATGAAAAACTGTTTTTT.